This TCR beta chain was captured by sequencing in a study of T cells in Graves' hyperthyroidism and ophthalmopathy. Amplified TCR beta CDR3 regions came from RNA transcripts. HTBI primers were the set used in a first-round RT-PCR of the TCR CDR3. TCRdb reprocessed the multiplex PCR reads via MiXCR and lists one record per CDR3 protein. The table shows under 350,000 distinct CDR3 sequences, with around 13% occurring only once. Hyperthyroidism had been newly diagnosed in patients aged 18 to 65, and its duration was under 2 months. CDR1 SGHTA and CDR2 FQGNSA come from the germline V gene. With 4 bases removed from V and 2 bases from J, the gap between germline ends came to 12 bases. The length of the CDR3 is 14 residues. This clonotype was detected many times.

The sequenced sample was blood. This clonotype was sampled from a woman in her forties with Graves' hyperthyroidism. The chain uses TRBV7-2 and TRBJ2-7; D remains ambiguous. CDR3 DNA sequence: TGTGCCAGCAGCTCCCCCGACACCCCCTACGAGCAGTACTTC. It translates to CASSSPDTPYEQYF.